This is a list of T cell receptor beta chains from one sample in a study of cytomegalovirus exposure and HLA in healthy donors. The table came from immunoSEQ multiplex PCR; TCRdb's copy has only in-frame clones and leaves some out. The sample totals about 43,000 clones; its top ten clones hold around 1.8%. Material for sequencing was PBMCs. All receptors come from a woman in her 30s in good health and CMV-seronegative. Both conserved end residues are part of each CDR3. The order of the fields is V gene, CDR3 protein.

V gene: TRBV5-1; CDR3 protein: CASRPGGSGNTIYF
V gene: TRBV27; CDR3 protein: CASSLQGANGYTF
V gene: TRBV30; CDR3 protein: CAWGREPDNEQFF
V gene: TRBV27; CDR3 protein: CASSLGGRRGELFF
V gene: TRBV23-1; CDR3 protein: CASSQSRKGTDLMNTEAFF
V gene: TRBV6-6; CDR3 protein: CASSYLARGGNQPQHF
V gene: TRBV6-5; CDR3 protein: CASRTGLGNQPQHF
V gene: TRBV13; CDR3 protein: CASSPYGRRGGGDEQFF
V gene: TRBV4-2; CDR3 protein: CASSHGATDQPQHF
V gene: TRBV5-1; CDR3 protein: CASSRDSPNTGELFF
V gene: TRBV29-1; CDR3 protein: CSARRTGGYEQYF
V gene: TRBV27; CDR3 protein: CASTETSGRTYEQFF
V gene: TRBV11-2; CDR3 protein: CASSLNTAGGGETQYF